This TCR beta chain appears in the sequencing data of a study of blood T cell repertoires in COVID-19. Study context: There were acute and convalescent COVID-19 samples, and they came from the United States, Italy and Spain. In each case, the material was cDNA or gDNA derived from T cells, B-cell-depleted T cells, or PBMCs.

V shed 4 bases and J 5 bases; nucleotides not matched to a gene: 5. Germline values: CDR1 LGHDT, CDR2 YNNKEL (reference sequence). The CDR3 sequence is 14 residues long. TCRdb's table, derived via immunoSEQ multiplex PCR, lists solely in-frame clones and lacks some. The data contain about 180,000 clones, 80% to 90% of them seen just once; the ten biggest clones take up about 1.9%. The chain joins TRBV3-1 (or the pseudogene TRBV3-2) to TRBJ2-7, with TRBD2 identical over 10 bases. What was sequenced was peripheral blood. This sequence was found in a man younger than 35 who had recovered from COVID-19. The CDR3 DNA follows: TGTGCCAGCAGCCCTAGCGGGAGAGTCGACGAGCAGTACTTC. Residues: CASSPSGRVDEQYF.